These 18 T cell receptor beta chains came from one sample sequenced in a study of CD8 T cells in Susac syndrome. A quantity of about 0.5 to 1 ug RNA underwent reverse transcription using random hexamers. MiXCR, applied by TCRdb to the immunoSEQ multiplex PCR reads, yields one record per CDR3 protein. The table has 45,000 to 55,000 distinct CDR3 sequences, over 85% seen once; the top ten hold almost 0.55%. The sequenced sample was CD8+ T cells from PBMCs. The receptors originated from a human donor in good health.

The rearrangement uses TRBV12-3 or TRBV12-4 and TRBJ1-2, with a tentative D call TRBD1 (5 bases). V lost 6 bases and J lost 1, with 9 bases in between. This CDR3 has 13 residues. The CDR3 DNA is TGTGCCAGCAGGACGACAGTTAACTATGGCTACACCTTC. Encoded protein: CASRTTVNYGYTF.

The chain recombines TRBV20-1 with TRBJ2-7, with 10 bases matching TRBD2. Germline V lookup: CDR1 DFQATT, CDR2 SNEGSKA (reference sequence). The CDR3 is 14 residues long. The junction had 5 bases not matched to a gene; V was cut back by 3 bases and J by 3 bases. The CDR3 sequence: CSASSPSGSYEQYF. Written as DNA, the CDR3 is TGCAGTGCTAGTTCCCCTAGCGGGAGCTACGAGCAGTACTTC.

The table lists this clonotype with a count of one. The chain couples TRBV7-6 to TRBJ2-2, with TRBD2 matching 8 bases. V lost 1 base, J lost 5 bases, and 3 bases stayed unmatched. Germline values: CDR1 SGHVS, CDR2 FNYEAQ. The CDR3 covers 15 residues. The CDR3 DNA reads TGTGCCAGCAGCTTAGTAGCGGGAAAGACCGGGGAGCTGTTTTTT. Translation: CASSLVAGKTGELFF.

The chain carries TRBV28 and TRBJ1-2; D uncertain. Germline V gene lookup returns CDR1 MDHEN and CDR2 SYDVKM. V lost 5 bases and J 1 base, leaving 11 bases between the germline ends. The CDR3 is made up of 14 amino acids. CDR3 bases: TGTGCCAGCAGTATAACCCATTATAACTATGGCTACACCTTC. Residues: CASSITHYNYGYTF.

The chain is built from TRBV20-1 and TRBJ2-7; 7 nucleotides match TRBD2. Germline-derived CDR1 and CDR2 are DFQATT and SNEGSKA (reference sequence). This CDR3 comprises 14 residues. The ends lost 0 bases at V and 4 bases at J; junction bases unmatched: 6. The CDR3 nucleotides read TGCAGTGCTAGAGATGCGGGAGCCGCTTACGAGCAGTACTTC. As protein: CSARDAGAAYEQYF.

This clonotype was seen once. The chain has TRBV15 and TRBJ2-7; 8 bases agree with TRBD2. CDR1 is LNHNV, CDR2 YYDKDF, per germline (reference sequence). The CDR3 covers 14 residues. With 3 bases clipped from V and 7 bases from J, the junction kept 8 bases outside the gene matches. The CDR3 loop is CATSRTGRGGEQYF. CDR3 in DNA: TGTGCCACCAGCAGGACCGGACGGGGGGGTGAGCAGTACTTC.

The chain recombines TRBV6-5 with TRBJ2-2, with a weak D call TRBD2 (6 bases). V lost 0 bases and J 0 bases, leaving 8 bases between the germline ends. Germline-derived CDR1 and CDR2 are MNHEY and SVGAGI. This CDR3 spans 16 amino acids. The CDR3 DNA reads TGTGCCAGCAGTTACTCTCCGGGGGCGAACACCGGGGAGCTGTTTTTT. Translating gives CASSYSPGANTGELFF.

This clonotype appeared once. This sequence joins TRBV12-3 or TRBV12-4 and TRBJ2-7; D remains unclear. The length of the CDR3 is 14 residues. V gave up 3 bases and J gave up 3 bases, with 12 bases separating them. CDR3 in amino acids: CASSFYGPDYEQYF. In DNA, the CDR3 is TGTGCCAGCAGTTTTTACGGGCCCGACTACGAGCAGTACTTC.

V gene TRBV4-2 combines with J gene TRBJ1-1; 10 nucleotides line up with TRBD1. The V segment lost 4 bases and the J segment 0 bases; nucleotides outside the gene matches: 8. There are 17 residues in the CDR3. Germline loops: CDR1 LGHNA, CDR2 YNFKEQ. CDR3 sequence (DNA): TGTGCCAGCAGCCCGACAGGGGGCGGTGGGATGAACACTGAAGCTTTCTTT. It is translated as CASSPTGGGGMNTEAFF.

The count of this clonotype is one. The chain uses TRBV29-1 and TRBJ2-7; TRBD2 is a possible D gene (6 bases). Per the germline V gene, CDR1 is SQVTM and CDR2 is ANQGSEA. The CDR3 length is 13 residues. V lost 7 bases and J 3 bases, leaving 16 bases between the germline ends. The CDR3 is CSALAVGNYEQYF. As DNA, the CDR3 is TGCAGCGCTTTAGCGGTAGGGAACTACGAGCAGTACTTC.

The J gene is TRBJ2-3, the V gene TRBV9; 11 nucleotides agree with TRBD2. CDR3 length: 16 residues. J gave up 1 base and V 4 bases, and 5 bases lay outside the gene matches. The germline gives CDR1 SGDLS, CDR2 YYNGEE. The CDR3 DNA sequence: TGTGCCAGCAGCATACTAGCGGGAGTGGGCACAGATACGCAGTATTTT. Its protein is CASSILAGVGTDTQYF.

This clonotype was observed a single time. The chain recombines TRBV6-6 with TRBJ2-1; no reliable D call. This CDR3 spans 14 amino acids. V was shortened by 2 bases and J by 0 bases, with 5 bases between the two germline ends. CDR1 is MNHNY, CDR2 SVGAGI, per germline (reference sequence). CDR3 residues: CASSYASSYNEQFF. The CDR3 DNA sequence: TGTGCCAGCAGTTACGCCAGCTCCTACAATGAGCAGTTCTTC.

The CDR3 here is CASSPRWDSGTDTQYF. The CDR3 DNA is TGTGCCAGCAGCCCCAGGTGGGACAGCGGCACAGATACGCAGTATTTT. The J gene is TRBJ2-3, the V gene TRBV11-2; 7 positions agree with TRBD1. The V and J ends lost 5 bases and 1 base, in that order; junction bases with no gene match: 9. The CDR3 covers 16 residues. CDR1 is SGHAT and CDR2 is FQNNGV in the germline V gene. The entire variable domain, with the rest obtained from reference TRBV11-2 and TRBJ2-3, is as follows: EAGVAQSPRYKIIEKRQSVAFWCNPISGHATLYWYQQILGQGPKLLIQFQNNGVVDDSQLPKDRFSAERLKGVDSTLKIQPAKLEDSAVYLCASSPRWDSGTDTQYFGPGTRLTVL.

V gene TRBV11-2 combines with J gene TRBJ1-1; weak D call: TRBD1 (6 bases). CDR1 is SGHAT and CDR2 is FQNNGV in the germline V gene. V was shortened by 1 base and J by 6 bases, with 9 bases between the two germline ends. This CDR3 contains 13 residues. Here the CDR3 DNA reads TGTGCCAGCAGCTTAGGGACAGTCTCTGAAGCTTTCTTT. This encodes CASSLGTVSEAFF. Combining the CDR3 with reference TRBV11-2 and TRBJ1-1 gives the whole variable domain EAGVAQSPRYKIIEKRQSVAFWCNPISGHATLYWYQQILGQGPKLLIQFQNNGVVDDSQLPKDRFSAERLKGVDSTLKIQPAKLEDSAVYLCASSLGTVSEAFFGQGTRLTVV.

This chain uses TRBV5-6 with TRBJ2-7, with D unclear. The CDR3 totals 12 residues. The V gene's germline CDR1 is SGHDT and CDR2 YYEEEE. V lost 2 bases and J 5 bases, leaving 8 bases between the germline ends. The CDR3 loop reads CASSFSIDEQYF. The CDR3 bases are TGTGCCAGCAGCTTCTCTATTGACGAGCAGTACTTC.

V usage is TRBV12-3 or TRBV12-4 and J usage is TRBJ2-3; D unresolved. Trimming left V 6 bases short and J 6 bases short, with 13 bases between. There are 13 residues in the CDR3. The CDR3 reads CASSPVGSDTQYF. DNA of the CDR3: TGTGCCAGCAGCCCTGTCGGGTCTGATACGCAGTATTTT.

On this clonotype itself: The junction does not match germline at one end; this may be a read error. The rearrangement links TRBV7-9 to TRBJ2-5, with a tentative D call TRBD2 (6 bases). The V gene's germline CDR1 is SEHNR and CDR2 FQNEAQ (reference sequence). This CDR3 is 14 amino acids long. The CDR3 DNA reads TGTGCCAGCAGCTTGGAGGGAAACCAGGAGACCCAGTACTTC. Its protein is CASSLEGNQETQYF.

This clonotype appeared once. The V call is TRBV10-3, the J call TRBJ2-7; D uncertain. Germline CDR1 and CDR2: ENHRY and SYGVKD. This CDR3 comprises 14 residues. Trimming took 2 bases from V and 6 from J, leaving 14 bases between them. CDR3 nucleotide sequence: TGTGCCATCAGTGAGCCCGGGCACGGGCTCGAGCAGTACTTC. Protein sequence: CAISEPGHGLEQYF.